The present T cell receptor beta chain was sequenced within a study of blood T cell repertoires in COVID-19. The data were produced by immunoSEQ multiplex PCR, yet TCRdb's version contains in-frame clones alone and is incomplete. The profile covers 150,000 or so clones, with roughly 90% appearing a single time and over 15% taken by the ten largest. Germline V CDR1 and CDR2: LNHDA, SQIVND (reference sequence). The CDR3 spans 15 residues. The V and J ends lost 8 bases and 3 bases, in that order; junction bases with no gene match: 5. The sequence was collected from a man between 60 and 75 years old with active or convalescent COVID-19. What was sequenced was peripheral blood. V usage is TRBV19 and J usage is TRBJ2-2; TRBD2 aligns across 11 bases. The CDR3 region has the DNA TGTGCCAGTCGGATAGCGGGAGGGTACACCGGGGAGCTGTTTTTT. This sequence encodes CASRIAGGYTGELFF.